This TCR beta chain is from a study of blood T cell repertoires in COVID-19. Study-level background: T cells, B-cell-depleted T cells, or PBMCs provided the cDNA or gDNA that served as material.

Authors' methods: By means of reference gene primer amplification, nucleated cell counts were estimated. Sequencing was performed with immunoSEQ multiplex PCR; in TCRdb, only in-frame clones are kept and a portion is missing. For V, J and clone size, that table is used; D and trimming come from the DNA. The sample has roughly 200,000 clones, approximately 80% seen once. The germline CDR1 and CDR2 sequences are SNHLY and FYNNEI. The CDR3 sequence is 16 residues long. Trimming took off 5 bases at V and 8 bases at J, with 21 bases between the two ends. Sequencing input: peripheral blood. This rearrangement joins TRBV2 to TRBJ1-4; TRBD1 might be the D (5 bases). This sequence originates from a woman aged 40 to 55 with COVID-19, enrolled during active disease. The CDR3: CASSREQVRAQEKLFF. The CDR3 DNA reads as TGTGCCAGCAGTAGAGAACAGGTTAGGGCGCAAGAAAAACTGTTTTTT.